Presented here are 32 T cell receptor beta chains from one specimen sequenced in a study of blood T cell repertoires in COVID-19. The method was immunoSEQ multiplex PCR; TCRdb's version includes in-frame clones alone and lacks a portion of them. The table lists about 120,000 clones, just under 90% of them singletons. Sequencing was carried out using peripheral blood. These receptors all come from a woman aged 45-60 years with acute or convalescent COVID-19.

The V call is TRBV19, the J call TRBJ2-1; 11 bases agree with TRBD2. CDR3 length: 17 residues. Germline CDR1 and CDR2: LNHDA and SQIVND (reference sequence). Trimming took 3 bases from V and 1 from J; bases not matched to a gene: 5. This CDR3 reads CASSMTSGVVSYNEQFF. Here the CDR3 DNA reads TGTGCCAGTAGTATGACTAGCGGGGTAGTTTCCTACAATGAGCAGTTCTTC.

The V call is TRBV10-1, the J call TRBJ2-7; D may be TRBD2 (5 bases). Germline values: CDR1 WNHNN, CDR2 SYGVQD (reference sequence). The V end lost 5 bases, the J end lost 6 bases, and 14 bases lay between the germline ends. The CDR3 covers 13 residues. This CDR3 reads CASSLVFEGEQYF. CDR3 sequence (DNA): TGCGCCAGCAGTTTAGTATTCGAGGGCGAGCAGTACTTC.

This clone appeared a single time. The CDR3 nucleotides read TGTGCCATCAGTTCAACCGGGACAGGGTTATATGAGCAGTTCTTC. It specifies CAISSTGTGLYEQFF. The chain links TRBV10-3 to TRBJ2-1, with 9 bases fitting TRBD1. Losses at the gene ends were 5 bases for V and 8 bases for J; bases not matched to a gene: 10. The CDR3 runs 15 residues. The germline V gene encodes CDR1 ENHRY and CDR2 SYGVKD.

The chain couples TRBV5-1 to TRBJ2-7; D may be TRBD2 (6 bases). This CDR3 has 14 residues. Germline CDR1 and CDR2: SGHRS and YFSETQ. V dropped 4 bases and J dropped 6 bases, with 17 bases sitting between them. CDR3 DNA: TGCGCCAGCAGCGGGGCCACGTACGGGGGCGAGCAGTACTTC. Translated, it gives CASSGATYGGEQYF.

The chain has TRBV5-1 and TRBJ1-4; no firm D call. From germline, CDR1 is SGHRS and CDR2 YFSETQ. The CDR3 has 14 amino acids. V was clipped by 4 bases and J by 8 bases, with 15 bases between them. Here the CDR3 DNA reads TGCGCCAGCAGCCCCCAAGTTTCAAGCGAAAAACTGTTTTTT. This sequence encodes CASSPQVSSEKLFF.

The rearrangement uses TRBV10-2 and TRBJ2-1; D uncertain. CDR1 and CDR2 from the germline V gene are WSHSY and SAAADI. CDR3 length equals 15 residues. V lost 4 bases to trimming and J lost 0 bases, with 10 bases between them. Here the CDR3 reads CASSGTTFSYNEQFF. Here the CDR3 DNA reads TGCGCCAGCAGTGGAACAACCTTCTCCTACAATGAGCAGTTCTTC.

The chain is built from TRBV4-3 and TRBJ1-2; perhaps TRBD1 as D (6 bases). V lost 4 bases to trimming and J lost 4 bases, with 13 bases between them. The germline CDR1 and CDR2 sequences are LGHNA and YSLEER. This CDR3 comprises 14 residues. CDR3 loop: CASSREGGGYGYTF. The CDR3 DNA reads as TGCGCCAGCAGCCGGGAAGGGGGGGGCTATGGCTACACCTTC.

V and J are TRBV7-8 and TRBJ1-1; 7 bases line up with TRBD1. The CDR3 consists of 18 residues. Germline V lookup: CDR1 SGHVS, CDR2 FQNEAQ. Losses at the gene ends were 3 bases for V and 0 bases for J; bases not matched to a gene: 13. CDR3 protein: CASSFWFPQTGMNTEAFF. DNA for the CDR3: TGTGCCAGCAGCTTTTGGTTTCCCCAGACAGGGATGAACACTGAAGCTTTCTTT.

A single count supports this clone. This chain uses TRBV29-1 with TRBJ2-7, with 8 bases that match TRBD1. This CDR3 region has 14 residues. Germline CDR1 SQVTM, CDR2 ANQGSEA. V dropped 6 bases and J dropped 0; count of bases not matched to a gene: 7. CDR3 protein: CSVSTTGGSYEQYF. CDR3 in DNA: TGCAGCGTCAGTACCACAGGGGGCTCCTACGAGCAGTACTTC.

The rearrangement links TRBV27 to TRBJ2-7, with a tentative D call TRBD2 (5 bases). Trimming stripped 7 bases from V and 0 bases from J, with 10 bases between. The germline V gene encodes CDR1 MNHEY and CDR2 SMNVEV (reference sequence). This CDR3 has 13 residues. Here the CDR3 reads CASMERPSYEQYF. The CDR3 nucleotides are TGTGCCAGCATGGAGCGGCCCTCCTACGAGCAGTACTTC.

The V gene is TRBV19, the J gene TRBJ2-1; perhaps TRBD2 as D (7 bases). The germline V gene encodes CDR1 LNHDA and CDR2 SQIVND (reference sequence). CDR3 length: 16 residues. V gave up 2 bases and J gave up 4 bases, with 15 bases separating them. The CDR3 protein is CASSISVGGGYNEQFF. CDR3 nucleotides: TGTGCCAGTAGTATATCAGTAGGGGGGGGATACAATGAGCAGTTCTTC.

This clone occurred a few times. The V and J genes are TRBV7-3 and TRBJ2-3; TRBD2 might be the D (6 bases). The CDR3 loop spans 16 amino acids. Per germline, CDR1 SGHTA and CDR2 FQGTGA. V shed 5 bases and J shed 0 bases, with 15 bases lying between them. CDR3 bases: TGTGCCAGCAGCGTGGCGGGACTCACTAGCACAGATACGCAGTATTTT. Protein: CASSVAGLTSTDTQYF.

The genes are TRBV3-1 (or the pseudogene TRBV3-2) and TRBJ1-2; the match to TRBD1 covers 8 bases. From germline, CDR1 is LGHDT and CDR2 YNNKEL (reference sequence). The CDR3 has 15 amino acids. V dropped 3 bases and J dropped 3; count of bases not matched to a gene: 6. The CDR3 protein is CASSQPGQAYYGYTF. DNA of the CDR3: TGTGCCAGCAGCCAGCCGGGACAGGCATACTATGGCTACACCTTC.

V and J are TRBV25-1 and TRBJ1-1, with TRBD1 identical over 10 bases. The CDR3 consists of 16 residues. In germline, CDR1 is MGHDK, CDR2 SYGVNS. Trimming took 3 bases from V and 6 from J; bases not matched to a gene: 10. CDR3 sequence reads: CASSERRDRGRAEAFF. DNA for the CDR3: TGTGCCAGCAGTGAGCGAAGGGACAGGGGTCGGGCTGAAGCTTTCTTT.

The rearrangement uses TRBV2 and TRBJ2-1, with D tentatively TRBD1 (5 bases). Looked up from germline, CDR1 is SNHLY and CDR2 is FYNNEI. Trimming shortened V by 9 bases and J by 9 bases, and 12 bases separated the two germline ends. The CDR3 sequence is 11 residues long. In DNA, the CDR3 is TGTGCCAGTTCCCCTAGGGGTGAGCAGTTCTTC. Translation: CASSPRGEQFF.

The chain is built from TRBV6-6 and TRBJ1-3; maybe TRBD1 (6 bases). Germline CDR1 and CDR2: MNHNY and SVGAGI (reference sequence). The CDR3 runs to 13 residues. Trimming took off 7 bases at V and 4 bases at J, with 11 bases between the two ends. CDR3: CASIQGAGNTIYF. The CDR3 DNA follows: TGTGCCAGCATACAGGGAGCAGGAAACACCATATATTTT.

This clone was picked up a small number of times. The rearrangement links TRBV6-5 to TRBJ1-2, with no clear D. The V end lost 0 bases, the J end lost 3 bases, and 8 bases lay between the germline ends. This CDR3 is built from 14 residues. Germline V gene sequence: CDR1 MNHEY, CDR2 SVGAGI. CDR3 loop: CASSYSGWDYGYTF. In DNA, the CDR3 is TGTGCCAGCAGTTACTCCGGGTGGGACTATGGCTACACCTTC.

This chain joins TRBV27 and TRBJ1-3; weak D call: TRBD1 (5 bases). With 6 bases removed from V and 0 bases from J, the gap between germline ends came to 6 bases. There are 13 residues in the CDR3. The germline V gene encodes CDR1 MNHEY and CDR2 SMNVEV (reference sequence). CDR3 sequence reads: CASSQGSGNTIYF. The CDR3 region has the DNA TGTGCCAGCAGCCAGGGCTCTGGAAACACCATATATTTT.

CDR3 sequence: CASSQDTSGAGSKYF. CDR3 DNA: TGCGCCAGCAGCCAAGACACCAGCGGGGCCGGGTCTAAGTACTTC. The chain employs TRBV4-3 and TRBJ2-7; 7 nucleotides match TRBD2. The J segment lost 11 bases and the V segment lost 0 bases, leaving 13 bases of the junction unmatched. The CDR3 runs to 15 residues. Germline V gene lookup returns CDR1 LGHNA and CDR2 YSLEER.

The V gene is TRBV9, the J gene TRBJ1-2; 9 bases are shared with TRBD1. The CDR3 runs 15 residues. V lost 0 bases and J lost 3; bases outside the gene matches: 3. Germline lookup yields CDR1 SGDLS and CDR2 YYNGEE. CDR3 protein: CASSVVGTGHYGYTF. CDR3 nucleotides: TGTGCCAGCAGCGTAGTTGGGACAGGGCACTATGGCTACACCTTC.

CDR3 region: CSASSGNQPQHF. In DNA, the CDR3 is TGCAGTGCTAGTAGCGGGAATCAGCCCCAGCATTTT. This rearrangement joins TRBV20-1 to TRBJ1-5; D uncertain. Germline V CDR1 and CDR2: DFQATT, SNEGSKA (reference sequence). Deletions cut 3 bases from V and 4 bases from J, with 7 bases between. The CDR3 is 12 amino acids.

V and J are TRBV7-2 and TRBJ2-2; D is unclear. Between the trimmed V and J ends, which lost 1 base and 0 bases, there was a span of 12 bases. The CDR3 totals 17 residues. CDR1 is SGHTA, CDR2 FQGNSA, per germline. The CDR3 DNA reads as TGTGCCAGCAGCTTAGTCGGCGGCGGATCGAACACCGGGGAGCTGTTTTTT. This translates into CASSLVGGGSNTGELFF.

V and J are TRBV6-2 or TRBV6-3 and TRBJ1-5; 7 positions agree with TRBD1. The CDR3 contains 14 residues. The germline CDR1 and CDR2 sequences are MNHEY and SVGEGT. Trimming took 5 bases from V and 5 from J; bases not matched to a gene: 6. CDR3 in amino acids: CASSKTGSDQPQHF. CDR3 nucleotide sequence: TGTGCCAGCAGTAAGACAGGGAGCGATCAGCCCCAGCATTTT.

This clone occurred once. The V gene is TRBV5-5, the J gene TRBJ2-3, with 10 bases aligning to TRBD1. The CDR3 spans 17 residues. Germline V gene lookup returns CDR1 SGHKS and CDR2 YYEKEE (reference sequence). Trimming at V came to 0 bases and at J to 5 bases, leaving 9 bases not matched to a gene. The CDR3 reads CASSLDAGQGFLDTQYF. DNA of the CDR3: TGTGCCAGCAGCTTGGATGCGGGACAGGGGTTTTTAGATACGCAGTATTTT.

This sequence joins TRBV5-5 and TRBJ1-2; no reliable D call. Between the trimmed V and J ends, which lost 2 bases and 8 bases, there was a span of 10 bases. This CDR3 comprises 12 residues. CDR1 is SGHKS, CDR2 YYEKEE, per germline (reference sequence). This CDR3 reads CASSFTGGGYTF. In nucleotides, the CDR3 is TGTGCCAGCAGCTTCACGGGAGGCGGCTACACCTTC.

V and J are TRBV6-2 or TRBV6-3 and TRBJ2-7; D uncertain. The CDR3 is 13 amino acids. The germline V and J ends were trimmed by 0 bases and 4 bases, with 7 bases remaining between them. CDR1 and CDR2 from the germline V gene are MNHEY and SVGEGT. The CDR3 nucleotides read TGTGCCAGCAGTTACTCGGTCAGATACGAGCAGTACTTC. Protein: CASSYSVRYEQYF.

This clone has just a few counts. The chain links TRBV4-1 to TRBJ2-7; tentative D call: TRBD1 (6 bases). Germline V gives CDR1 MGHRA, CDR2 YSYEKL. V was clipped by 2 bases and J by 3 bases, with 14 bases between them. CDR3 length equals 15 residues. CDR3 bases: TGCGCCAGCAGCCAAACTCCGGGACAAATCTACGAGCAGTACTTC. This codes for CASSQTPGQIYEQYF.

This chain uses TRBV19 with TRBJ1-1; maybe TRBD1 (5 bases). The CDR3 is made up of 12 amino acids. Deletions cut 11 bases from V and 3 bases from J, with 13 bases between. From germline, CDR1 is LNHDA and CDR2 SQIVND (reference sequence). The CDR3 bases are TGTGCCGTTGGGGCTCCCTACACTGAAGCTTTCTTT. This gives the protein CAVGAPYTEAFF. Looking up the rest from reference TRBV19 and TRBJ1-1 gives the full variable domain: DGGITQSPKYLFRKEGQNVTLSCEQNLNHDAMYWYRQDPGQGLRLIYYSQIVNDFQKGDIAEGYSVSREKKESFPLTVTSAQKNPTAFYLCAVGAPYTEAFFGQGTRLTVV.

This chain uses TRBV11-2 with TRBJ1-1; 8 nucleotides match TRBD1. Germline-derived CDR1 and CDR2 are SGHAT and FQNNGV. V shed 1 base, J shed 11 bases, and the junction held 9 bases outside the gene matches. There are 14 residues in the CDR3. The CDR3 DNA sequence: TGTGCCAGCAGCTTAGCCGGGACAGGTACCTTGGCTTTCTTT. Translating it yields CASSLAGTGTLAFF.

This sequence joins TRBV9 and TRBJ2-3, with D possibly matching TRBD2 (7 bases). Trimming removed 0 bases at V and 5 bases at J, with 13 bases between. Germline CDR1 is SGDLS and CDR2 is YYNGEE. CDR3 length equals 15 residues. This CDR3 is CASSVVGGGVDTQYF. Written as DNA, the CDR3 is TGTGCCAGCAGCGTAGTGGGCGGGGGCGTAGATACGCAGTATTTT.

The genes are TRBV10-3 and TRBJ1-5; 11 nucleotides match TRBD1. The CDR3 sequence is 14 residues long. CDR1 and CDR2 from the germline V gene are ENHRY and SYGVKD. Unmatched junction bases numbered 4, after V lost 6 bases and J lost 6 bases. This CDR3 is CAIRDGQGAQPQHF. In DNA, the CDR3 is TGTGCCATCAGGGATGGACAGGGGGCTCAGCCCCAGCATTTT.

This clone appeared once. The chain carries TRBV7-9 and TRBJ2-6; a weak D match, TRBD1 (6 bases). Deletions cut 4 bases from V and 4 bases from J, with 14 bases between. The CDR3 is made up of 16 amino acids. In germline, CDR1 is SEHNR, CDR2 FQNEAQ (reference sequence). The CDR3: CASSSSTGSGANVLTF. CDR3 coding DNA: TGTGCCAGCAGCTCCAGCACAGGGTCCGGGGCCAACGTCCTGACTTTC.